Shown below are 23 T cell receptor beta chains from a single sample sequenced in a study of T cells in Graves' hyperthyroidism and ophthalmopathy. Amplification targeted TCR beta CDR3 regions from RNA transcripts. HTBI primers were used for first-round RT-PCR of the TCR CDR3. From the multiplex PCR reads, TCRdb called clonotypes with MiXCR, one entry per CDR3 protein. The table includes approximately 520,000 distinct CDR3 sequences, more than 20% detected once. The specimen sequenced was blood. Every receptor here comes from a man between 18 and 35 years old with Graves' hyperthyroidism.

Points on this clonotype: Its ends do not fully match the called genes, so a read error is possible. The chain employs TRBV12-3 or TRBV12-4 and TRBJ2-2; weak D call: TRBD1 (6 bases). The CDR3 has 17 residues. The CDR3 sequence is CASRGAPKQAVSGELVF. The CDR3 DNA is TGTGCCAGCAGGGGGGCCCCCAAGCAAGCGGTATCCGGGGAGCTGGTTTTT.

This clonotype was counted ten times or more. V and J are TRBV29-1 and TRBJ2-7, with a tentative D call TRBD2 (6 bases). CDR1 and CDR2 from the germline V gene are SQVTM and ANQGSEA. This CDR3 has 11 residues. V lost 3 bases, J lost 6 bases, and 9 bases lay in between. DNA of the CDR3: TGCAGCGTTGATCAGGGAGGCGAGCAGTACTTC. Encoded protein: CSVDQGGEQYF.

V usage is TRBV7-9 and J usage is TRBJ2-2; the D is unclear. Trimming pared 6 bases from V and 3 bases from J, leaving 11 bases between. The CDR3 spans 14 residues. Germline values: CDR1 SEHNR, CDR2 FQNEAQ (reference sequence). The CDR3 sequence: CASRNAGDTGELFF. Written as DNA, the CDR3 is TGTGCCAGCAGGAACGCCGGAGACACCGGGGAGCTGTTTTTT.

The sample holds many counts of this clonotype. V is TRBV6-2 or TRBV6-3 and J is TRBJ2-7; TRBD1 or TRBD2 may be the D gene (5 bases each). Trimming took off 5 bases at V and 0 bases at J, with 17 bases between the two ends. The germline gives CDR1 MNHEY, CDR2 SVGEGT. CDR3 length equals 16 residues. CDR3 sequence: CASSRGPTSYSYEQYF. The DNA of the CDR3 is TGTGCCAGCAGTCGGGGACCCACTTCGTACTCCTACGAGCAGTACTTC.

This clonotype was seen repeatedly, ten times or more. The rearrangement links TRBV24-1 to TRBJ1-5, with D perhaps matching TRBD1 (6 bases). This CDR3 is built from 16 residues. V lost 2 bases, J lost 2 bases, and 12 bases lay in between. Germline loops: CDR1 KGHDR, CDR2 SFDVKD. CDR3: CATSDSTGWGNQPQHF. CDR3 coding DNA: TGTGCCACCAGTGATTCCACAGGGTGGGGCAATCAGCCCCAGCATTTT.

This clonotype was counted many times. This chain connects TRBV10-3 to TRBJ2-5; 8 bases are shared with TRBD1. V lost 5 bases, J lost 3 bases, and 5 bases stayed unmatched. From germline, CDR1 is ENHRY and CDR2 SYGVKD. The length of the CDR3 is 14 residues. The CDR3 is CAISSGTGEETQYF. CDR3 DNA sequence: TGTGCCATCAGTTCCGGGACAGGAGAAGAGACCCAGTACTTC.

This clonotype was detected a few times. This chain connects TRBV6-5 to TRBJ1-2; D ambiguous. Germline values: CDR1 MNHEY, CDR2 SVGAGI. With 6 bases removed from V and 2 bases from J, the gap between germline ends came to 16 bases. The CDR3 covers 15 residues. CDR3 in DNA: TGTGCCAGCAGATTACTCCCCACAGAGAACTATGGCTACACCTTC. Translation gives CASRLLPTENYGYTF.

This rearrangement joins TRBV19 to TRBJ1-5, with 9 bases fitting TRBD1. V was clipped by 4 bases and J by 5 bases; unmatched bases: 3. This CDR3 spans 14 amino acids. Germline values: CDR1 LNHDA, CDR2 SQIVND (reference sequence). The CDR3 DNA follows: TGTGCCAGTAGTAGGACAGGGGTCGATCAGCCCCAGCATTTT. It yields the protein CASSRTGVDQPQHF.

This clonotype was seen a handful of times. The V call is TRBV19, the J call TRBJ2-7; possible D gene TRBD2, 5 bases. The germline V gene has CDR1 LNHDA and CDR2 SQIVND (reference sequence). This CDR3 has 14 amino acids. V lost 1 base and J lost 5, with 12 bases in between. CDR3 amino acids: CASSIGPRRNEQYF. In nucleotides, the CDR3 is TGTGCCAGTAGTATAGGTCCCAGGAGGAACGAGCAGTACTTC.

The chain couples TRBV27 to TRBJ2-5, with 13 bases aligning to TRBD2. V lost 5 bases, J lost 4 bases, and 7 bases stayed unmatched. The CDR3 is 16 residues long. Germline V gene lookup returns CDR1 MNHEY and CDR2 SMNVEV (reference sequence). This chain's CDR3 is CASSTRTSGRGETQYF. CDR3 DNA: TGTGCCAGCAGTACGCGGACTAGCGGGAGAGGAGAGACCCAGTACTTC.

This clonotype has a handful of counts. This chain links TRBV6-1 with TRBJ2-7, with D possibly matching TRBD1 (6 bases). Between the trimmed V and J ends, which lost 7 bases and 5 bases, there was a span of 15 bases. CDR1 is MNHNS, CDR2 SASEGT, per germline. This CDR3 is built from 13 residues. CDR3 sequence reads: CASTQGPENEQYF. CDR3 in DNA: TGTGCCAGCACCCAGGGGCCGGAGAACGAGCAGTACTTC.

There are many counts of this clonotype. The rearrangement links TRBV11-1 to TRBJ1-4; weak D call: TRBD1 (6 bases). The CDR3 covers 15 residues. The germline CDR1 and CDR2 sequences are SGHAT and FQDESV (reference sequence). The V end was cut by 1 base, the J end by 3 bases, with 9 bases between. The CDR3 nucleotides read TGTGCCAGCAGCTTAGTGGGACAAGCTAATGAAAAACTGTTTTTT. This sequence encodes CASSLVGQANEKLFF.

About this clonotype itself: A much larger clone is a single base away; this may be a read error. The CDR3 end shows no conserved phenylalanine or tryptophan, and so a read error is likely. The chain is built from TRBV19 and TRBJ1-2, with TRBD1 matching 8 bases. The CDR3 runs 13 residues. Per germline, CDR1 LNHDA and CDR2 SQIVND (reference sequence). V lost 4 bases to trimming and J lost 3 bases; unmatched junction nucleotides: 1. CDR3 sequence (DNA): TGTGCCAGTAGTAGGGGACAGGACTATGGCTACACCTCC. It translates to CASSRGQDYGYTS.

The chain recombines TRBV7-8 with TRBJ1-1; 9 nucleotides agree with TRBD1. CDR3 size: 16 residues. The germline gives CDR1 SGHVS, CDR2 FQNEAQ. V lost 4 bases to trimming and J lost 5 bases; unmatched junction nucleotides: 11. The CDR3 loop reads CASSWVTGGLGTEAFF. In DNA, the CDR3 is TGTGCCAGCAGCTGGGTTACAGGGGGCTTAGGAACTGAAGCTTTCTTT.

Many counts were recorded for this clonotype. This chain uses TRBV28 with TRBJ2-4; a weak D match, TRBD2 (6 bases). CDR1 is MDHEN and CDR2 is SYDVKM in the germline V gene. This CDR3 contains 15 residues. V shed 3 bases and J shed 0 bases, with 9 bases lying between them. CDR3 sequence reads: CASSFRGRAKNIQYF. CDR3 DNA sequence: TGTGCCAGCAGTTTTCGGGGGAGAGCCAAAAACATTCAGTACTTC.

This sequence joins TRBV7-9 and TRBJ2-7; 7 nucleotides align to TRBD2. CDR1 SEHNR and CDR2 FQNEAQ come from the germline V gene (reference sequence). V was clipped by 4 bases and J by 2 bases; unmatched bases: 5. The CDR3 contains 14 residues. Written as DNA, the CDR3 is TGTGCCAGCAGCTCAGGGAGGGGAACCTACGAGCAGTACTTC. Protein sequence: CASSSGRGTYEQYF.

The chain combines TRBV11-1 with TRBJ2-3; D is unclear. The CDR3 extends over 15 amino acids. Between the trimmed V and J ends, which lost 1 base and 1 base, there was a span of 9 bases. Germline values: CDR1 SGHAT, CDR2 FQDESV (reference sequence). This CDR3 is CASSLGEFGTDTQYF. CDR3 nucleotide sequence: TGTGCCAGCAGCTTAGGTGAATTCGGCACAGATACGCAGTATTTT.

The V gene is TRBV2, the J gene TRBJ1-2, with unresolved D. V gave up 5 bases and J gave up 6 bases, with 13 bases separating them. This CDR3 spans 13 amino acids. CDR1 SNHLY and CDR2 FYNNEI come from the germline V gene. The CDR3 loop is CASSLWGGNGYTF. DNA of the CDR3: TGTGCCAGCAGTTTGTGGGGAGGGAATGGCTACACCTTC. Full variable domain (rest looked up from reference TRBV2 and TRBJ1-2): EPEVTQTPSHQVTQMGQEVILRCVPISNHLYFYWYRQILGQKVEFLVSFYNNEISEKSEIFDDQFSVERPDGSNFTLKIRSTKLEDSAMYFCASSLWGGNGYTFGSGTRLTVV.

The rearrangement links TRBV11-1 to TRBJ2-7, with 12 bases lining up with TRBD2. The CDR3 is 16 residues long. Germline trimming cut 5 bases from V and 0 bases from J; bases unmatched to any gene: 5. Germline V gene lookup returns CDR1 SGHAT and CDR2 FQDESV (reference sequence). The CDR3 loop reads CASSTRTSGDSYEQYF. The CDR3 bases are TGTGCCAGCAGCACCCGGACTAGCGGGGACTCCTACGAGCAGTACTTC.

The chain employs TRBV18 and TRBJ1-1; perhaps TRBD1 as D (5 bases). V dropped 3 bases and J dropped 3 bases, with 11 bases sitting between them. Germline CDR1 and CDR2: KGHSH and LQKENI. This CDR3 is built from 14 residues. Here the CDR3 reads CASSPGAQDTEAFF. Written as DNA, the CDR3 is TGTGCCAGCTCACCTGGGGCTCAGGACACTGAAGCTTTCTTT.

This clonotype showed up many times. The junction departs from germline at one end; a sequencing error may be responsible. The chain employs TRBV6-5 and TRBJ1-2; D gene uncertain. This CDR3 has 14 residues. Germline-derived CDR1 and CDR2 are MNHEY and SVGAGI. The CDR3 nucleotides are TGTGCCTGCAGTTACCTCGCAACCAACTATGGCTACACCTTC. This sequence encodes CACSYLATNYGYTF.

The sample holds a few counts of this clonotype. This may come from a read error, since a much larger clone is one base off. V gene TRBV28 combines with J gene TRBJ1-2; weak D call: TRBD1 (6 bases). The CDR3 consists of 14 residues. The germline V gene encodes CDR1 MDHEN and CDR2 SYDVKM. The CDR3 sequence is CASSLGGPNCGYTF. As DNA, the CDR3 is TGTGCCAGCAGTTTAGGGGGGCCTAACTGTGGCTACACCTTC.

This clonotype was seen at least ten times. This rearrangement joins TRBV29-1 to TRBJ1-1; 8 nucleotides match TRBD1. Per germline, CDR1 SQVTM and CDR2 ANQGSEA. V was clipped by 8 bases and J by 10 bases; unmatched bases: 15. There are 13 residues in the CDR3. DNA for the CDR3: TGCAGCACGGGCCCGAACGGACAGGGCCCAGCTTTCTTT. Amino acids: CSTGPNGQGPAFF.